Below are 25 T cell receptor beta chains sequenced from a single sample in a study of T cells in localized non-small cell lung cancer. Repertoires were generated with immunoSEQ multiplex PCR, while TCRdb's copy carries only in-frame clones and drops some. This sample has 75,000 to 90,000 clones, with around four fifths found just once. Sample: peripheral blood, taken before any cancer treatment. The receptors come from a man between 40 and 69 years old with stage I lung adenocarcinoma.

This rearrangement joins TRBV7-6 to TRBJ2-1, with TRBD1 as a possible D gene (6 bases). Germline V gives CDR1 SGHVS, CDR2 FNYEAQ. The germline V and J ends were trimmed by 0 bases and 5 bases, with 8 bases remaining between them. The CDR3 loop spans 14 amino acids. Here the CDR3 DNA reads TGTGCCAGCAGCTTAGCGGGGGCGAACAATGAGCAGTTCTTC. It translates to CASSLAGANNEQFF.

V usage is TRBV30 and J usage is TRBJ1-3; D gene uncertain. Germline V gene lookup returns CDR1 GTSNPN and CDR2 SVGIG (reference sequence). This CDR3 region has 12 residues. With 1 base removed from V and 7 bases from J, the gap between germline ends came to 8 bases. The CDR3 reads CAWSGSGNTIYF. DNA for the CDR3: TGTGCCTGGAGTGGCTCCGGGAACACCATATATTTT.

The chain employs TRBV5-1 and TRBJ2-3; 10 bases map to TRBD2. The CDR3 contains 17 residues. Trimming removed 3 bases from V and 9 bases from J; junction bases left unmatched: 16. The germline CDR1 and CDR2 sequences are SGHRS and YFSETQ. The CDR3 nucleotides are TGCGCCAGCAGCTCTACCTCGGTGAGCGGGGGGGTCGGGACGCAGTATTTT. Translating gives CASSSTSVSGGVGTQYF.

The table lists this clone with a count of one. This chain uses TRBV5-6 with TRBJ2-3; 8 bases agree with TRBD2. J was trimmed by 2 bases and V by 6 bases; bases with no gene match: 11. The germline V gene has CDR1 SGHDT and CDR2 YYEEEE. This CDR3 is built from 16 residues. CDR3 bases: TGTGCCAGCACGTTATCCGGACTAGCTTTCACAGATACGCAGTATTTT. Its protein is CASTLSGLAFTDTQYF.

J is TRBJ1-1 and V is TRBV6-6; D gene ambiguous. V dropped 7 bases and J dropped 0 bases, with 9 bases sitting between them. This CDR3 contains 13 residues. Germline loops: CDR1 MNHNY, CDR2 SVGAGI (reference sequence). Here the CDR3 reads CASKIAMNTEAFF. Written as DNA, the CDR3 is TGTGCCAGCAAGATCGCCATGAACACTGAAGCTTTCTTT.

A single count supports this clone. The chain is built from TRBV10-3 and TRBJ1-5; D is ambiguous. This CDR3 region has 16 residues. CDR1 is ENHRY, CDR2 SYGVKD, per germline. The V end lost 0 bases, the J end lost 2 bases, and 11 bases lay between the germline ends. The CDR3 sequence: CAISESERAGNQPQHF. CDR3 DNA: TGTGCCATCAGTGAGTCCGAGAGGGCTGGCAATCAGCCCCAGCATTTT.

The chain recombines TRBV25-1 with TRBJ1-2, with 9 positions matching TRBD1. From germline, CDR1 is MGHDK and CDR2 SYGVNS. With 5 bases clipped from V and 5 bases from J, the junction kept 9 bases outside the gene matches. This CDR3 comprises 15 residues. CDR3 sequence reads: CASSPGDRAFYGYTF. The CDR3 nucleotides are TGTGCCAGCAGTCCCGGGGACAGGGCCTTTTATGGCTACACCTTC.

DNA of the CDR3: TGTGCCAGCAGCCGGGACAGGGCCTCAGATACGCAGTATTTT. As protein: CASSRDRASDTQYF. The rearrangement uses TRBV27 and TRBJ2-3, with 9 positions matching TRBD1. Trimming at V came to 6 bases and at J to 4 bases, leaving 5 bases not matched to a gene. CDR3 length: 14 residues. The germline V gene has CDR1 MNHEY and CDR2 SMNVEV (reference sequence).

This clone appeared once. The CDR3 region has the DNA TGTGCCAGCAGCCCGGACCGGGACAGGACCCACTCCTACGAGCAGTACTTC. Amino acid sequence: CASSPDRDRTHSYEQYF. This chain links TRBV7-8 with TRBJ2-7, with 8 nucleotides matching TRBD1. CDR1 SGHVS and CDR2 FQNEAQ come from the germline V gene. This CDR3 is 17 amino acids long. Unmatched junction bases numbered 12, after V lost 5 bases and J lost 0 bases.

The chain has TRBV2 and TRBJ1-1; tentative D call: TRBD1 (6 bases). There are 15 residues in the CDR3. V lost 3 bases and J lost 0, with 11 bases in between. Germline CDR1 is SNHLY and CDR2 is FYNNEI. In DNA form, the CDR3 reads TGTGCCAGCAGTGATCCGGGGGGCCTGAACACTGAAGCTTTCTTT. Amino acid sequence: CASSDPGGLNTEAFF. Drawing the rest from reference TRBV2 and TRBJ1-1, the complete variable domain is EPEVTQTPSHQVTQMGQEVILRCVPISNHLYFYWYRQILGQKVEFLVSFYNNEISEKSEIFDDQFSVERPDGSNFTLKIRSTKLEDSAMYFCASSDPGGLNTEAFFGQGTRLTVV.

This chain connects TRBV15 to TRBJ2-3; D unresolved. The germline CDR1 and CDR2 sequences are LNHNV and YYDKDF (reference sequence). The germline V and J ends were trimmed by 3 bases and 2 bases, with 15 bases remaining between them. This CDR3 contains 16 residues. CDR3 in amino acids: CATSSYNRPPTDTQYF. The CDR3 DNA is TGTGCCACCAGCAGTTACAATAGACCCCCCACAGATACGCAGTATTTT.

The chain carries TRBV27 and TRBJ2-3; D uncertain. The CDR3 covers 12 residues. V was pared by 2 bases and J by 3 bases, with 3 bases between. Germline V gene data show CDR1 as MNHEY and CDR2 as SMNVEV (reference sequence). This CDR3 is CASSLGTDTQYF. CDR3 nucleotides: TGTGCCAGCAGTTTAGGGACAGATACGCAGTATTTT.

The chain recombines TRBV7-9 with TRBJ2-7; D is possibly TRBD1 (6 bases). CDR1 is SEHNR and CDR2 is FQNEAQ in the germline V gene (reference sequence). The CDR3 has 14 residues. The V gene lost 1 base and the J gene lost 8 bases, with 15 bases spanning the gap. Written as DNA, the CDR3 is TGTGCCAGCAGCTTAGAACAGACAGGCATGAAGCAGTACTTC. Translating gives CASSLEQTGMKQYF.

The CDR3 bases are TGTGCCAGCAGTTTTGGTCGAGCCGGTACGCAGTATTTT. Translated, it gives CASSFGRAGTQYF. This chain joins TRBV28 and TRBJ2-3; D ambiguous. The length of the CDR3 is 13 residues. The V and J ends lost 3 bases and 8 bases respectively, with 12 bases between them. Germline CDR1 and CDR2: MDHEN and SYDVKM.

The chain combines TRBV20-1 with TRBJ2-3; weak D call: TRBD2 (6 bases). V lost 7 bases, J lost 5 bases, and 7 bases lay in between. The germline gives CDR1 DFQATT, CDR2 SNEGSKA (reference sequence). CDR3 length equals 10 residues. The CDR3 region is CSVRGDTQYF. DNA of the CDR3: TGCAGTGTGCGGGGAGATACGCAGTATTTT.

The rearrangement joins TRBV27 to TRBJ1-5; 10 bases align to TRBD1. The germline V gene has CDR1 MNHEY and CDR2 SMNVEV (reference sequence). V shed 4 bases, J shed 3 bases, and the junction held 3 bases outside the gene matches. This CDR3 has 15 residues. The CDR3 reads CASSWTGGINQPQHF. CDR3 sequence (DNA): TGTGCCAGCAGTTGGACAGGGGGAATCAATCAGCCCCAGCATTTT.

This clone was seen only a few times. CDR3 sequence (DNA): TGTGCCAGCAGCTTAGGGACTAGCGGGGGCCGCACAGATACGCAGTATTTT. It translates to CASSLGTSGGRTDTQYF. V is TRBV13 and J is TRBJ2-3, with 12 bases lining up with TRBD2. Trimming took 0 bases from V and 1 from J; bases not matched to a gene: 2. Germline V gene lookup returns CDR1 PRHDT and CDR2 FYEKMQ (reference sequence). The CDR3 spans 17 residues.

The J gene is TRBJ2-7, the V gene TRBV27; possible D gene TRBD1, 5 bases. The V and J ends lost 2 bases and 3 bases respectively, with 14 bases between them. Germline loops: CDR1 MNHEY, CDR2 SMNVEV (reference sequence). The CDR3 spans 15 residues. The CDR3 region is CASSLTGKRNYEQYF. DNA for the CDR3: TGTGCCAGCAGTTTAACAGGAAAACGGAACTACGAGCAGTACTTC.

The V call is TRBV5-6, the J call TRBJ1-1; 8 bases map to TRBD1. The CDR3 spans 16 residues. J was trimmed by 3 bases and V by 4 bases; bases with no gene match: 11. CDR1 is SGHDT, CDR2 YYEEEE, per germline. The CDR3 region is CASSPVPGQDYTEAFF. Written as DNA, the CDR3 is TGTGCCAGCAGCCCGGTCCCGGGACAGGACTACACTGAAGCTTTCTTT.

V gene TRBV7-2 combines with J gene TRBJ2-1; D may be TRBD1 (6 bases). Trimming pared 4 bases from V and 2 bases from J, leaving 12 bases between. Germline lookup yields CDR1 SGHTA and CDR2 FQGNSA. This CDR3 is built from 15 residues. The CDR3 nucleotides read TGTGCCAGCAGCTCTCGGGCAGGGGCCTACAATGAGCAGTTCTTC. It translates to CASSSRAGAYNEQFF.

V usage is TRBV4-3 and J usage is TRBJ1-5, with TRBD1 as a possible D gene (6 bases). This CDR3 spans 16 amino acids. Per the germline V gene, CDR1 is LGHNA and CDR2 is YSLEER. Trimming took off 0 bases at V and 1 base at J, with 10 bases between the two ends. This CDR3 is CASSQDRGRSNQPQHF. The CDR3 nucleotides read TGCGCCAGCAGCCAAGACAGGGGTAGGAGCAATCAGCCCCAGCATTTT.

The chain joins TRBV4-3 to TRBJ1-1; the match to TRBD1 covers 7 bases. Germline V gives CDR1 LGHNA, CDR2 YSLEER. V trimming: 0 bases; J trimming: 5 bases; junction bases outside the gene matches: 3. There are 14 residues in the CDR3. The CDR3 DNA reads as TGCGCCAGCAGCCAAGATTGGACAGGAACTGAAGCTTTCTTT. Encoded protein: CASSQDWTGTEAFF.

The V call is TRBV7-8, the J call TRBJ2-7, with 7 bases that match TRBD2. Losses at the gene ends were 3 bases for V and 6 bases for J; bases not matched to a gene: 8. CDR3 length equals 14 residues. Looked up from germline, CDR1 is SGHVS and CDR2 is FQNEAQ. CDR3 nucleotides: TGTGCCAGCAGCTTGGGGCGGGAGTTTGGCGAGCAGTACTTC. Its protein is CASSLGREFGEQYF.

This chain connects TRBV4-3 to TRBJ2-2; D gene ambiguous. Germline CDR1 and CDR2: LGHNA and YSLEER. This CDR3 contains 17 residues. V shed 0 bases and J shed 0 bases, with 11 bases lying between them. DNA of the CDR3: TGCGCCAGCAGCCAAGATGTCCCTGCCTCGAACACCGGGGAGCTGTTTTTT. It specifies CASSQDVPASNTGELFF.

This clone is a singleton in its sample. CDR3 bases: TGCGCCAGCTTTGAGGGGGCTCTTGGAAACACCATATATTTT. This gives the protein CASFEGALGNTIYF. The rearrangement joins TRBV10-2 to TRBJ1-3, with TRBD1 matching 7 bases. The CDR3 is made up of 14 amino acids. Trimming at V came to 8 bases and at J to 3 bases, leaving 7 bases not matched to a gene. CDR1 and CDR2 from the germline V gene are WSHSY and SAAADI.